This T cell receptor (beta chain) originates from a study of naive and memory T cell subsets. CDR3 length equals 14 residues. The V end was cut by 4 bases, the J end by 2 bases, with 11 bases between. This clonotype was seen only a few times. Its antigen is unidentified. The beta constant-region primer was an equimolar mix of two oligonucleotides covering TRBC1 and TRBC2. Ligated cDNA was amplified by four rounds of PCR with nested alpha and beta constant-region primers and SP2. A single record per CDR3 protein comes from TCRdb applying MiXCR to the UMI-ligation and nested PCR reads. This table has 75,000 to 85,000 distinct CDR3 sequences, around 13% appearing once. Study-wide results and caveats: In naive cells, over 95% of TCR sequences were seen only once.

V usage is TRBV12-3 or TRBV12-4 and J usage is TRBJ1-2; unclear D gene. Specimen: central memory CD4+ T cells from blood. This TCR came from a human donor in good health. The CDR3 loop is CASSSRRSNYGYTF. The DNA for the CDR3 is TGTGCCAGCAGTTCGAGACGGTCCAACTATGGCTACACCTTC.